This T cell receptor (beta chain) came from a study of T cells in Graves' hyperthyroidism and ophthalmopathy. The study's findings and limits: The model foresaw ophthalmopathy a median 6.5 months prior to onset. Most thyroid-expanded clonotypes above 0.001 were also found in blood.

Germline V CDR1 and CDR2: MDHEN, SYDVKM. The CDR3 length is 15 residues. V was cut by 5 bases and J by 4 bases, with 17 bases left in between. At least ten counts were recorded for this clonotype. Its antigen is not known. Amplification targeted TCR beta CDR3 regions from RNA transcripts. During a first-round RT-PCR of the TCR CDR3, the HTBI primer set was used. TCRdb re-called the multiplex PCR reads with MiXCR, one entry per CDR3 protein. This table holds 350,000 to 500,000 distinct CDR3 sequences, around 15% found once. Researchers barred patients who had uncontrolled infection, other autoimmune disease, pregnancy or lactation. Diagnoses rested on clinical symptoms, serum thyroxine and TRAb, thyroid ultrasound and orbital computed tomography.

The chain is built from TRBV28 and TRBJ1-1; tentative D call: TRBD1 (6 bases). The sample taken for sequencing was blood. The source is a woman aged 18-29 years with Graves' hyperthyroidism. CDR3 residues: CASSRYRDGGTEAFF. CDR3 DNA sequence: TGTGCCAGCAGTAGATACAGGGACGGAGGCACTGAAGCTTTCTTT. The whole variable domain, remainder taken from reference TRBV28 and TRBJ1-1, is DVKVTQSSRYLVKRTGEKVFLECVQDMDHENMFWYRQDPGLGLRLIYFSYDVKMKEKGDIPEGYSVSREKKERFSLILESASTNQTSMYLCASSRYRDGGTEAFFGQGTRLTVV.